Reported below is one T cell receptor (beta chain). The record originates from a study of patients and donors after allogeneic stem cell transplantation. Using its own MiXCR run on the RT-PCR reads, TCRdb lists one record per CDR3 protein. The profile covers 190,000 or so distinct CDR3 sequences, with 40% to 45% appearing a single time and 33% taken by the ten largest. The origin of this receptor is a human donor who was either an allogeneic HSCT recipient or a stem cell or donor lymphocyte infusion donor (not recorded which). It is not recorded whose cells these are; they may come from a transplant donor. The sample taken for sequencing was blood, either unsorted or a sorted T cell fraction (not recorded which).

Here the CDR3 DNA reads TGTGCCAGCAGTCGACAGGGACCAAGTAGTGGCTACACCTTC. Translating gives CASSRQGPSSGYTF. The rearrangement joins TRBV6-2 or TRBV6-3 to TRBJ1-2; the match to TRBD1 covers 7 bases. J lost 7 bases, V lost 5 bases, and 10 bases had no gene match. There are 14 residues in the CDR3. Germline CDR1 reads MNHEY; CDR2 reads SVGEGT.